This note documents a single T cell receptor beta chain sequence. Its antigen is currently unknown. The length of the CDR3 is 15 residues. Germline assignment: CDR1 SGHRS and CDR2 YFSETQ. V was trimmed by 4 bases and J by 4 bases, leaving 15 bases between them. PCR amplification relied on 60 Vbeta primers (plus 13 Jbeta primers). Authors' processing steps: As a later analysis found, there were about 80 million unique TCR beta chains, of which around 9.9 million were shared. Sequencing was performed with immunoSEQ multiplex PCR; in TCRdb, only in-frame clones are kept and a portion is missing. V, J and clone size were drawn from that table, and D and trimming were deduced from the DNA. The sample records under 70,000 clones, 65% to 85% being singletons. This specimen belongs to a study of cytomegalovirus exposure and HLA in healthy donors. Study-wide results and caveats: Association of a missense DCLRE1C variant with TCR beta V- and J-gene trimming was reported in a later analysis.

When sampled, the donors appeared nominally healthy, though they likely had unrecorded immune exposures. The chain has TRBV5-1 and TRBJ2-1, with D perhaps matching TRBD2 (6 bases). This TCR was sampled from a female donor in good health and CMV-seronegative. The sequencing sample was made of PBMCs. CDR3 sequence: CASSLRDWEYNEQFF. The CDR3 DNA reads TGCGCCAGCAGCCTCCGGGACTGGGAGTACAATGAGCAGTTCTTC.